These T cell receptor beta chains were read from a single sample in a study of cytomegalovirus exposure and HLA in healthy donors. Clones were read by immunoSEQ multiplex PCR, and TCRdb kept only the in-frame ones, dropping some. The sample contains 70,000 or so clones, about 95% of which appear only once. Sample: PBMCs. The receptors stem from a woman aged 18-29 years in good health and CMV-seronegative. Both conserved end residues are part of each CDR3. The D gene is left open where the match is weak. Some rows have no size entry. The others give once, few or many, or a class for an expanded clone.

cdr3_nt: TGTGCCAGCAGTTTGGCGGGTAACTATGGCTACACCTTC
cdr3_aa: CASSLAGNYGYTF
v_call: TRBV28
j_call: TRBJ1-2
clone_size: NA
d_call: NA

cdr3_nt: TGTGCCAGCAGCCCGTCAGTAATCGGCTGGACAGGGCACGGCTACACCTTC
cdr3_aa: CASSPSVIGWTGHGYTF
v_call: TRBV9
j_call: TRBJ1-2
clone_size: once
d_call: TRBD1

cdr3_nt: TGCGCCAGCAGCCACCCGGGATTCTCCTACGAGCAGTACTTC
cdr3_aa: CASSHPGFSYEQYF
v_call: TRBV4-1
j_call: TRBJ2-7
clone_size: once
d_call: NA

cdr3_nt: TGTGCCAGCAGTGACTTGCCAGGGGCCAACACCGGGGAGCTGTTTTTT
cdr3_aa: CASSDLPGANTGELFF
v_call: TRBV6-4
j_call: TRBJ2-2
clone_size: NA
d_call: NA

cdr3_nt: TGCGCCAGCAGCCAAACTAGCGGGATCTACGAGCAGTACTTC
cdr3_aa: CASSQTSGIYEQYF
v_call: TRBV4-1
j_call: TRBJ2-7
clone_size: NA
d_call: TRBD2

cdr3_nt: TGTGCCAGCAGCCCTGGGACTAGCGGGGGGGCAGAGCAGTTCTTC
cdr3_aa: CASSPGTSGGAEQFF
v_call: TRBV13
j_call: TRBJ2-1
clone_size: NA
d_call: TRBD2

cdr3_nt: TGCAGCGTTGGCCTCTCAGGGGGAGACACTGAAGCTTTCTTT
cdr3_aa: CSVGLSGGDTEAFF
v_call: TRBV29-1
j_call: TRBJ1-1
clone_size: NA
d_call: TRBD1

cdr3_nt: TGTGCCAGCAGTTTTTTACAGGGTAGTGGAACAGATACGCAGTATTTT
cdr3_aa: CASSFLQGSGTDTQYF
v_call: TRBV6-5
j_call: TRBJ2-3
clone_size: NA
d_call: NA

cdr3_nt: TGTGCCAGCAGCTTGGGACTAGCGGTGGGAGAGACCCAGTACTTC
cdr3_aa: CASSLGLAVGETQYF
v_call: TRBV5-4
j_call: TRBJ2-5
clone_size: NA
d_call: TRBD2

cdr3_nt: TGTGCCAGTAGTACCGGACAAGCCTCTGAAAAACTGTTTTTT
cdr3_aa: CASSTGQASEKLFF
v_call: TRBV19
j_call: TRBJ1-4
clone_size: NA
d_call: NA

cdr3_nt: TGCGCCAGCAGCTTCGCTGGGGAGGCAGAGACCCAGTACTTC
cdr3_aa: CASSFAGEAETQYF
v_call: TRBV5-1
j_call: TRBJ2-5
clone_size: once
d_call: NA

cdr3_nt: TGTGCCAGCAGTTACTCGACTTCTGGGGCCAACGTCCTGACTTTC
cdr3_aa: CASSYSTSGANVLTF
v_call: TRBV6-6
j_call: TRBJ2-6
clone_size: NA
d_call: NA

cdr3_nt: TGTGCCAGTAGTATAGATCCACACGGGACCGGGGAGCTGTTTTTT
cdr3_aa: CASSIDPHGTGELFF
v_call: TRBV19
j_call: TRBJ2-2
clone_size: NA
d_call: NA

cdr3_nt: TGTGCCAGCAGCTTCAGCGGGAGGACATACAATGAGCAGTTCTTC
cdr3_aa: CASSFSGRTYNEQFF
v_call: TRBV28
j_call: TRBJ2-1
clone_size: once
d_call: TRBD2

cdr3_nt: TGTGCCAGCAGCGTGACGGGGGGGCCGAACAATGAGCAGTTCTTC
cdr3_aa: CASSVTGGPNNEQFF
v_call: TRBV9
j_call: TRBJ2-1
clone_size: NA
d_call: TRBD2

cdr3_nt: TGTGCCAGCAGGGCTCCGGGATTGTATGAAAAACTGTTTTTT
cdr3_aa: CASRAPGLYEKLFF
v_call: TRBV2
j_call: TRBJ1-4
clone_size: few
d_call: NA

cdr3_nt: TGTGCCAGCAGCTCGGGACTAGCGGGAGCGGAGACCCAGTACTTC
cdr3_aa: CASSSGLAGAETQYF
v_call: TRBV7-3
j_call: TRBJ2-5
clone_size: once
d_call: TRBD2

cdr3_nt: TGTGCCAGCAGTTTTGGACACAACTACGAGCAGTACTTC
cdr3_aa: CASSFGHNYEQYF
v_call: TRBV28
j_call: TRBJ2-7
clone_size: NA
d_call: NA

cdr3_nt: TGTGCCAGCAGCTTGCAAGGGGCAGATCAGCCCCAGCATTTT
cdr3_aa: CASSLQGADQPQHF
v_call: TRBV5-4
j_call: TRBJ1-5
clone_size: once
d_call: NA

cdr3_nt: TGTGCCAGCAGTTACCCGGGACTAAAAGAGACCCAGTACTTC
cdr3_aa: CASSYPGLKETQYF
v_call: TRBV6-5
j_call: TRBJ2-5
clone_size: NA
d_call: TRBD2

cdr3_nt: TGCGCCAGCAGCCTGGAGGGGCCATCTTACAATGAGCAGTTCTTC
cdr3_aa: CASSLEGPSYNEQFF
v_call: TRBV5-1
j_call: TRBJ2-1
clone_size: NA
d_call: NA

cdr3_nt: TGCAGCGTTGATCGGGGATCGGACGAGCAGTACTTC
cdr3_aa: CSVDRGSDEQYF
v_call: TRBV29-1
j_call: TRBJ2-7
clone_size: NA
d_call: NA

cdr3_nt: TGTGCCAGCAGTGCACTAGCGGGGAAGCCCAATGAGCAGTTCTTC
cdr3_aa: CASSALAGKPNEQFF
v_call: TRBV27
j_call: TRBJ2-1
clone_size: NA
d_call: TRBD2

cdr3_nt: TGTGCCAGCAGGTCGGGGGGGCCGAGCTCCTACGAGCAGTACTTC
cdr3_aa: CASRSGGPSSYEQYF
v_call: TRBV7-2
j_call: TRBJ2-7
clone_size: NA
d_call: TRBD2

cdr3_nt: TGTGCCAGCAGTTACGAGGGGCAGGGGTCCTACGAGCAGTACTTC
cdr3_aa: CASSYEGQGSYEQYF
v_call: TRBV6-6
j_call: TRBJ2-7
clone_size: NA
d_call: NA

cdr3_nt: TGTGCCTGGAGTCCAGGGATGGGCACAGATACGCAGTATTTT
cdr3_aa: CAWSPGMGTDTQYF
v_call: TRBV30
j_call: TRBJ2-3
clone_size: NA
d_call: NA

cdr3_nt: TGTGCCAGCAGCATCAGGACAGGGGTGAGCTATGGCTACACCTTC
cdr3_aa: CASSIRTGVSYGYTF
v_call: TRBV13
j_call: TRBJ1-2
clone_size: NA
d_call: TRBD1

cdr3_nt: TGTGCCAGCAGCACCGGACAGACGGGAGGACAGCCCCAGCATTTT
cdr3_aa: CASSTGQTGGQPQHF
v_call: TRBV2
j_call: TRBJ1-5
clone_size: NA
d_call: NA

cdr3_nt: TGTGCCAGCAGCTGGGGAGGGGAAGCCAACGAGGGGGAGCAGTTCTTC
cdr3_aa: CASSWGGEANEGEQFF
v_call: TRBV7-6
j_call: TRBJ2-1
clone_size: NA
d_call: TRBD2

cdr3_nt: TGTGCCACAGGAACAGCTAACTATGGCTACACCTTC
cdr3_aa: CATGTANYGYTF
v_call: TRBV2
j_call: TRBJ1-2
clone_size: NA
d_call: NA

cdr3_nt: TGTGCCAGCAGTGATGCGGGGACAGGGTGGGGCTACACCTTC
cdr3_aa: CASSDAGTGWGYTF
v_call: TRBV2
j_call: TRBJ1-2
clone_size: NA
d_call: TRBD1

cdr3_nt: TGTGCCAGCAGTTTTTCCAGCTCCTACGAGCAGTACTTC
cdr3_aa: CASSFSSSYEQYF
v_call: TRBV28
j_call: TRBJ2-7
clone_size: NA
d_call: NA

cdr3_nt: TGTGCCAGCAGTGAAAGAGGACTAGCAGATACGCAGTATTTT
cdr3_aa: CASSERGLADTQYF
v_call: TRBV2
j_call: TRBJ2-3
clone_size: NA
d_call: TRBD2

cdr3_nt: TGTGCCAGCAGCCCCGGGGGGCTGAACACTGAAGCTTTCTTT
cdr3_aa: CASSPGGLNTEAFF
v_call: TRBV9
j_call: TRBJ1-1
clone_size: NA
d_call: NA

cdr3_nt: TGTGCCAGCAGTTTAGGTACAGGGCGTGGAAACACCATATATTTT
cdr3_aa: CASSLGTGRGNTIYF
v_call: TRBV27
j_call: TRBJ1-3
clone_size: NA
d_call: NA

cdr3_nt: TGTGCCAGCAGCGTAGGAGGGACTAGCGGGTTAAATGAGCAGTTCTTC
cdr3_aa: CASSVGGTSGLNEQFF
v_call: TRBV9
j_call: TRBJ2-1
clone_size: NA
d_call: TRBD2

cdr3_nt: TGTGCCAGTCAAGAGACTGACAGGGGGATCACAGATACGCAGTATTTT
cdr3_aa: CASQETDRGITDTQYF
v_call: TRBV19
j_call: TRBJ2-3
clone_size: once
d_call: TRBD1

cdr3_nt: TGTGCCAGCAGCTTAGCAGGGGGCCGGCTCTACGAGCAGTACTTC
cdr3_aa: CASSLAGGRLYEQYF
v_call: TRBV7-8
j_call: TRBJ2-7
clone_size: NA
d_call: TRBD1

cdr3_nt: TGTGCCAGCAGTGAAGGAATGGAGAGCTCCTACGAGCAGTACTTC
cdr3_aa: CASSEGMESSYEQYF
v_call: TRBV2
j_call: TRBJ2-7
clone_size: NA
d_call: NA

cdr3_nt: TGTGCCAGTGCCGGCACAGGCACAGATACGCAGTATTTT
cdr3_aa: CASAGTGTDTQYF
v_call: TRBV2
j_call: TRBJ2-3
clone_size: NA
d_call: NA

cdr3_nt: TGTGCCAGCAGCCCAGGCGTCGGGAGAGGAGATACGCAGTATTTT
cdr3_aa: CASSPGVGRGDTQYF
v_call: TRBV7-9
j_call: TRBJ2-3
clone_size: once
d_call: NA

cdr3_nt: TGTGCCAGCAGCCGTGTAGATACGCAGTATTTT
cdr3_aa: CASSRVDTQYF
v_call: TRBV5-5
j_call: TRBJ2-3
clone_size: NA
d_call: NA

cdr3_nt: TGTGCCAGCAGTTACTTGCTGTCGGGCACTGAAGCTTTCTTT
cdr3_aa: CASSYLLSGTEAFF
v_call: TRBV28
j_call: TRBJ1-1
clone_size: NA
d_call: NA

cdr3_nt: TGTGCCAGCAGTGATGGGAGCGGGGTTGGGGATACGCAGTATTTT
cdr3_aa: CASSDGSGVGDTQYF
v_call: TRBV7-3
j_call: TRBJ2-3
clone_size: NA
d_call: TRBD2